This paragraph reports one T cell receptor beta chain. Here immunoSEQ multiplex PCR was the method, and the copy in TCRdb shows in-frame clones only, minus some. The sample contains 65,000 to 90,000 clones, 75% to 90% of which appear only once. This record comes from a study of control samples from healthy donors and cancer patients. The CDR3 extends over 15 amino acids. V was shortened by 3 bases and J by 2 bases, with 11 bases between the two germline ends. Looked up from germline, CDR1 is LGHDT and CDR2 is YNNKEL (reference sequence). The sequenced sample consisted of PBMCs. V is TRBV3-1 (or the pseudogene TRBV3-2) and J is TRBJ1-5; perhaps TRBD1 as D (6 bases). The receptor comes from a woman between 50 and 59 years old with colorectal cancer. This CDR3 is CASSHPTGRNQPQHF. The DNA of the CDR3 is TGTGCCAGCAGCCACCCGACAGGTCGCAATCAGCCCCAGCATTTT.